The sequence of this T cell receptor (beta chain) was determined in a study of neurological immune-mediated disorders. By proportion, this clonotype is medium-sized (0.01 to 0.1%). TCRdb re-called the 5' RACE reads with MiXCR, one entry per CDR3 protein. The sample contains 20,000 to 25,000 distinct CDR3 sequences, approximately 13% of which appear only once. The CDR3 length is 13 residues. The V gene's germline CDR1 is SGHRS and CDR2 YFSETQ. V lost 1 base to trimming and J lost 6 bases, with 7 bases between them. This clonotype was obtained from a woman aged 55-69 years with HTLV-1-associated myelopathy (HAM/TSP). The sequenced sample consisted of PBMCs. This chain joins TRBV5-1 and TRBJ1-4; TRBD1 might be the D (6 bases). CDR3 region: CASSLRGDEKLFF. DNA for the CDR3: TGCGCCAGCAGCTTGAGGGGGGATGAAAAACTGTTTTTT.